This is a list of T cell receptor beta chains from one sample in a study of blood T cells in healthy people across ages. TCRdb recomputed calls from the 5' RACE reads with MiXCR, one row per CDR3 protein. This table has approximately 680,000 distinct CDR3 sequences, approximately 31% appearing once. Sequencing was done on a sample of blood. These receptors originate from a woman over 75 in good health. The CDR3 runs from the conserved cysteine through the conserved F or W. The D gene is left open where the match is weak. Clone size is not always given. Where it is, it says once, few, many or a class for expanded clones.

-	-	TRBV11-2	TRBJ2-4	CASSLEVFSQWGVGAKNIQYF	TGTGCCAGCAGCTTAGAGGTGTTCTCCCAGTGGGGAGTTGGGGCCAAAAACATTCAGTACTTC
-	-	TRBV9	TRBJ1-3	CASSVDPSAPSGNTIYF	TGTGCCAGCAGCGTAGACCCAAGCGCACCGTCTGGAAACACCATATATTTT
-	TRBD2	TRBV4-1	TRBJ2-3	CASSQDLLAGVDTQYF	TGCGCCAGCAGCCAAGATCTACTAGCGGGAGTAGATACGCAGTATTTT
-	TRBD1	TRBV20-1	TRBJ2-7	CSANKAGGDEQYF	TGCAGTGCTAACAAGGCAGGGGGCGACGAGCAGTACTTC
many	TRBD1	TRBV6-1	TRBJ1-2	CASSLTGGVSDGYTF	TGTGCCAGCAGTCTGACAGGGGGGGTCTCGGATGGCTACACCTTC
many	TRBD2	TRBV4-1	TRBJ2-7	CASSLLRGGEQYF	TGCGCCAGCAGCCTGCTGCGGGGGGGCGAGCAGTACTTC
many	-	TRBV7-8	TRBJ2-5	CASSSGLTQETQYF	TGTGCCAGCAGCTCGGGACTGACCCAAGAGACCCAGTACTTC
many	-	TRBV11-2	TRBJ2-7	CASSRSAGRYEQYF	TGTGCCAGCAGCCGGTCGGCGGGCCGCTACGAGCAGTACTTC
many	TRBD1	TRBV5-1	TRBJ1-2	CASSSKQGFGYTF	TGCGCCAGCAGCAGTAAACAGGGGTTTGGCTACACCTTC
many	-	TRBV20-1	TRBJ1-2	CSAGRQANYGYTF	TGCAGTGCTGGGAGACAGGCTAACTATGGCTACACCTTC
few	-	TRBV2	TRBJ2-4	CASSESPWGLAKNIQYF	TGTGCCAGCAGTGAATCCCCCTGGGGGCTAGCCAAAAACATTCAGTACTTC
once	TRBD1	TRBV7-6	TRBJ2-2	CASSLRPTRGQTGELFF	TGTGCCAGCAGCTTACGGCCAACGAGGGGGCAAACCGGGGAGCTGTTTTTT
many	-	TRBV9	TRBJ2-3	CASSPGLRLVTDTQYF	TGTGCCAGCAGCCCCGGACTTCGCCTGGTGACAGATACGCAGTATTTT
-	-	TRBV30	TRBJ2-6	CAWSPNEANVLTF	TGTGCCTGGAGTCCGAACGAGGCCAACGTCCTGACTTTC
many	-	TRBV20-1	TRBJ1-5	CSARRQGNQPQHF	TGCAGTGCTAGGAGACAGGGCAATCAGCCCCAGCATTTT
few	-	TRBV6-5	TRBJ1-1	CASSYGGQGNTEAFF	TGTGCCAGCAGTTACGGGGGGCAGGGGAACACTGAAGCTTTCTTT
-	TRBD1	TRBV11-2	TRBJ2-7	CASSTPRGLYNEQYF	TGTGCCAGCAGCACACCGAGGGGGCTATACAATGAGCAGTACTTC
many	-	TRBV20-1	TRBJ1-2	CSARGGDYGYTF	TGCAGTGCTAGAGGGGGGGACTATGGCTACACCTTC
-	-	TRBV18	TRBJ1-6	CASSPREQGNSPLHF	TGTGCCAGCTCACCTCGGGAACAGGGTAATTCACCCCTCCACTTT
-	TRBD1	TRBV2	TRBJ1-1	CASGAQGVTEAFF	TGTGCCAGCGGTGCTCAGGGGGTAACTGAAGCTTTCTTT
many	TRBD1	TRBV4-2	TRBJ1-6	CASSVRDREDSPLHF	TGTGCCAGCAGCGTCCGGGACAGAGAAGATTCACCCCTCCACTTT
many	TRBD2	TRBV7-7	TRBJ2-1	CASSPSGGVYNEQFF	TGTGCCAGCAGCCCTAGCGGGGGGGTCTACAATGAGCAGTTCTTC
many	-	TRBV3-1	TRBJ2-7	CASSPRDSKGTYEQYF	TGTGCCAGCAGCCCGCGGGACTCAAAGGGGACCTACGAGCAGTACTTC
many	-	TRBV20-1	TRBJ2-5	CSARDRVSQETQYF	TGCAGTGCTAGAGATCGGGTATCCCAAGAGACCCAGTACTTC
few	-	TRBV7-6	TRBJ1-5	CASSLGQTSNQPQHF	TGTGCCAGCAGCCTCGGACAGACTAGCAATCAGCCCCAGCATTTT
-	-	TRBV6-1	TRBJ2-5	CASSEAYGRQETQYF	TGTGCCAGCAGTGAAGCTTACGGGAGACAAGAGACCCAGTACTTC
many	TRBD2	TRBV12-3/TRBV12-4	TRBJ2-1	CASSLFPGGNNEQFF	TGTGCCAGCAGTTTATTTCCGGGGGGGAACAATGAGCAGTTCTTC
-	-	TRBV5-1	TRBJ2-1	CASSLLGGIPYNEQFF	TGCGCCAGCAGCTTGTTGGGCGGGATCCCCTACAATGAGCAGTTCTTC
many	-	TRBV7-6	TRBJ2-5	CASSTNPGPETQYF	TGTGCCAGCAGCACCAACCCAGGGCCAGAGACCCAGTACTTC
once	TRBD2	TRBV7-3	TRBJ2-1	CASSSGLGHNEQFF	TGTGCCAGCAGCTCGGGACTAGGCCACAATGAGCAGTTCTTC
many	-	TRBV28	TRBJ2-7	CASSVTDATYEQYF	TGTGCCAGCAGTGTGACGGACGCAACCTACGAGCAGTACTTC
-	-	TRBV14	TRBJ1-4	CASSQVGGPNEKLFF	TGTGCCAGCAGCCAAGTCGGCGGGCCGAATGAAAAACTGTTTTTT
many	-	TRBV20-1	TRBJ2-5	CSAVSGGPSGETQYF	TGCAGTGCGGTTAGCGGAGGCCCCTCGGGGGAGACCCAGTACTTC
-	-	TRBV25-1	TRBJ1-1	CASTQQGGASEAFF	TGTGCCAGCACCCAGCAAGGGGGGGCGTCTGAAGCTTTCTTT
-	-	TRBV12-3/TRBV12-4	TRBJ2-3	CASNLGPQADTQYF	TGTGCCAGCAATTTAGGACCGCAGGCAGATACGCAGTATTTT
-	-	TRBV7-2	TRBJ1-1	CASSPAGTPEAFF	TGTGCCAGCAGCCCCGCCGGGACCCCTGAAGCTTTCTTT
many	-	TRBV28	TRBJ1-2	CASWGQGQNYGYTF	TGTGCCAGCTGGGGCCAGGGCCAGAACTATGGCTACACCTTC
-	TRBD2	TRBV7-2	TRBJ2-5	CASSSSGEYQETQYF	TGTGCCAGCAGCTCTAGCGGGGAGTACCAAGAGACCCAGTACTTC
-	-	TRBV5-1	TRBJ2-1	CASSLATGGNEQFF	TGCGCCAGCAGCTTGGCCACAGGAGGGAATGAGCAGTTCTTC
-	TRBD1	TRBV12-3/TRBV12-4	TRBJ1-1	CASSPGQVNTEAFF	TGTGCCAGCAGTCCGGGACAGGTGAACACTGAAGCTTTCTTT
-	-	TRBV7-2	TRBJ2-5	CASSLSGAKETQYF	TGTGCCAGCAGCTTATCGGGGGCTAAAGAGACCCAGTACTTC
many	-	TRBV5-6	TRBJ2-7	CASSLVSEVYEQYF	TGTGCCAGCAGCTTGGTTTCCGAGGTCTACGAGCAGTACTTC
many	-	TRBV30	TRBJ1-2	CAWIGQFYGYTF	TGTGCCTGGATCGGACAGTTCTATGGCTACACCTTC
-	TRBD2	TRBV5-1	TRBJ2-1	CAGSLGGGGGETQFF	TGCGCCGGCAGCTTGGGCGGCGGGGGAGGAGAGACCCAGTTCTTC
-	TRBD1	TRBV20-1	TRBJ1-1	CSAKGTDLNAEAFF	TGCAGTGCTAAGGGGACAGATCTGAACGCTGAAGCTTTCTTT
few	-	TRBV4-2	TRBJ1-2	CASSPATNYGYTF	TGTGCCAGCAGCCCGGCAACCAACTATGGCTACACCTTC